This T cell receptor (beta chain) was sequenced in a study of beta chain features in type 1 diabetes. Of the isolated RNA, all was reverse transcribed, and so the sequenced material was expressed TCRB transcripts. Repertoires were generated with immunoSEQ multiplex PCR, while TCRdb's copy carries only in-frame clones and drops some. The sample has around 650,000 clones, 9.5% to 15% seen once; the top ten hold more than 0.095%. Study-wide results and caveats: PCR might favor shorter templates, equally in patients and controls. There was a moderate but significant shortening of TCRB CDR3s in all four CD4+ subsets of Type 1 diabetes patients.

Germline loops: CDR1 SGHTA, CDR2 FQGNSA. CDR3 size: 14 residues. J was trimmed by 7 bases and V by 5 bases; bases with no gene match: 11. To note about this clone: Its antigen is unknown.

Every sorted population was more than 95% pure. The sample comprised naive CD4+ T cells from blood. This chain connects TRBV7-2 to TRBJ2-7; 7 bases line up with TRBD2. This clonotype originated in a man younger than 40 with type 1 diabetes. The CDR3 loop is CASSPTGLVGEQYF. CDR3 DNA sequence: TGTGCCAGCAGCCCTACCGGACTAGTGGGGGAGCAGTACTTC.